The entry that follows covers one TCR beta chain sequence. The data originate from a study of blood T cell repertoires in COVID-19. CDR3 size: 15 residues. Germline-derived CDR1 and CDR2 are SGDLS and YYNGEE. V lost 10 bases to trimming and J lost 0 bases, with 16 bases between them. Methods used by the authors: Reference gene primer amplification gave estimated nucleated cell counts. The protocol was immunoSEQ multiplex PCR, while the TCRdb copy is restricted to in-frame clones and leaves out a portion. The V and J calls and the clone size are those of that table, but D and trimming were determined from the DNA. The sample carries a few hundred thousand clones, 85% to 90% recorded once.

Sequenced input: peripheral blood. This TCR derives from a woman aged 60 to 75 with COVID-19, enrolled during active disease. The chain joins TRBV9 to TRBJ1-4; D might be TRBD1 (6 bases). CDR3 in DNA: TGTGCCTCATCAGGGGAACCTGCAACTAATGAAAAACTGTTTTTT. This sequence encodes CASSGEPATNEKLFF.